Below are 5 T cell receptor beta chains sequenced from a single sample in a study of cytomegalovirus exposure and HLA in healthy donors. The study ran its PCR with 60 Vbeta and 13 Jbeta primers. The repertoire was sequenced with immunoSEQ multiplex PCR; TCRdb's copy has only in-frame clones and lacks some. Among tens of thousands of clones listed, under 80% were seen once. Input material: PBMCs. All receptors derive from a man in his forties or fifties in good health and CMV-seropositive.

This clone was seen a single time. The chain links TRBV9 to TRBJ1-2; possible D gene TRBD1, 6 bases. Between the trimmed V and J ends, which lost 3 bases and 0 bases, there was a span of 12 bases. Germline V gene data show CDR1 as SGDLS and CDR2 as YYNGEE. The CDR3 has 15 amino acids. The CDR3 DNA is TGTGCCAGCAGCGCGGGGGGCAGTTCTAACTATGGCTACACCTTC. This codes for CASSAGGSSNYGYTF.

The chain has TRBV7-2 and TRBJ1-2; 7 bases agree with TRBD1. The CDR3 is 17 amino acids. Germline CDR1 and CDR2: SGHTA and FQGNSA. Trimming took 2 bases from V and 3 from J; bases not matched to a gene: 12. The CDR3: CASSLSPWDRDYYGYTF. The DNA for the CDR3 is TGTGCCAGCAGCTTAAGCCCGTGGGACAGAGATTACTATGGCTACACCTTC.

The V call is TRBV28, the J call TRBJ1-4; D remains ambiguous. CDR1 is MDHEN and CDR2 is SYDVKM in the germline V gene. Between the trimmed V and J ends, which lost 4 bases and 0 bases, there was a span of 6 bases. This CDR3 has 14 amino acids. CDR3 nucleotides: TGTGCCAGCAGTTCCCTCCCAACTAATGAAAAACTGTTTTTT. This translates into CASSSLPTNEKLFF.

The V call is TRBV13, the J call TRBJ1-1; D gene ambiguous. Trimming stripped 1 base from V and 7 bases from J, with 7 bases between. Germline CDR1 reads PRHDT; CDR2 reads FYEKMQ (reference sequence). This CDR3 is 12 amino acids long. CDR3 sequence: CASSLDGGEAFF. CDR3 DNA: TGTGCCAGCAGCTTAGATGGCGGTGAAGCTTTCTTT.

In DNA form, the CDR3 reads TGTGCCAGCAGCGGGACGGACACCTATCAGCCCCAGCATTTT. Its protein is CASSGTDTYQPQHF. The chain has TRBV9 and TRBJ1-5, with D maybe TRBD1 (5 bases). The V end lost 3 bases, the J end lost 5 bases, and 12 bases lay between the germline ends. The CDR3 runs 14 residues. CDR1 and CDR2 from the germline V gene are SGDLS and YYNGEE.